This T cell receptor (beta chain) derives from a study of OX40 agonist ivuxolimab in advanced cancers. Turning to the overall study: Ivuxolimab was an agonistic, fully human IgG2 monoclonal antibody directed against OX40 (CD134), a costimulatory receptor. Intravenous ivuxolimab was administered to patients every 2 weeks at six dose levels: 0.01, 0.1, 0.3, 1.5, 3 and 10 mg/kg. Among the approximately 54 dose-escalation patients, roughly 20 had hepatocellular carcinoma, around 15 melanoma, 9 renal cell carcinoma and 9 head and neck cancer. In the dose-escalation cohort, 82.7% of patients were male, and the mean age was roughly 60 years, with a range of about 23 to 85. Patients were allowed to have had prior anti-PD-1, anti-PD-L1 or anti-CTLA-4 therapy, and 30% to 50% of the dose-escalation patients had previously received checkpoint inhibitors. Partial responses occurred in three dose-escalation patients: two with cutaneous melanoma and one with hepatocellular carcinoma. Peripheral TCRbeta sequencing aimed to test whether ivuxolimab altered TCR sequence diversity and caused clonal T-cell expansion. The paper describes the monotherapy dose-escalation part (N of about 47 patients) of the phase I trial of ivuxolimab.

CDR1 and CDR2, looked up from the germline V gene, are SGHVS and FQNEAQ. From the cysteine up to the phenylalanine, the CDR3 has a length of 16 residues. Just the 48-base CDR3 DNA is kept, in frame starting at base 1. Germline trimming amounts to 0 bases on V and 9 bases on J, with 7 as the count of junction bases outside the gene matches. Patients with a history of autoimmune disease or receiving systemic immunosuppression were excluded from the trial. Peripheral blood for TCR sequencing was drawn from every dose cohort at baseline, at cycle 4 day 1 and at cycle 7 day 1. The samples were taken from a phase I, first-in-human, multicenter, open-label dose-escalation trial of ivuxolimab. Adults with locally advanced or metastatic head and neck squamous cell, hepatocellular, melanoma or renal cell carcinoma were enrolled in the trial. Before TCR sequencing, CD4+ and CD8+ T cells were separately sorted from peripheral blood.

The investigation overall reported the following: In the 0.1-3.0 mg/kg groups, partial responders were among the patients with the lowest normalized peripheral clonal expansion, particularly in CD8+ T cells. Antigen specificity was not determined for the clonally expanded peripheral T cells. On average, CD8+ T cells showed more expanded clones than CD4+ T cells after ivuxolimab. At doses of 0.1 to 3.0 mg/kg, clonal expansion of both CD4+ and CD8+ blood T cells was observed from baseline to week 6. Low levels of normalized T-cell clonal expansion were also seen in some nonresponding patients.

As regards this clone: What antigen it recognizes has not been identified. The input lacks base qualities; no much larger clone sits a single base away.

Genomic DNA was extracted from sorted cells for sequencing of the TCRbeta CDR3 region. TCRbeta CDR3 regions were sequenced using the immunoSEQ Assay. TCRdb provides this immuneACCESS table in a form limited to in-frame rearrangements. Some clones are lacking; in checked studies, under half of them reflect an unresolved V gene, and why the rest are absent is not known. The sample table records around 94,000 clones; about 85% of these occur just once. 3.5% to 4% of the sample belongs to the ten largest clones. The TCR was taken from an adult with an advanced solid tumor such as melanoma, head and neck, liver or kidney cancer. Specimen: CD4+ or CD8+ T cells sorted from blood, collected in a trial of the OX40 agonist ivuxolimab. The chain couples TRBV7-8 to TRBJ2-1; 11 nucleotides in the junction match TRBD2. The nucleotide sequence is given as TGTGCCAGCAGCTTAGCTAGCGGGAGGGCCGGGGGTGAGCAGTTCTTC. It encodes CASSLASGRAGGEQFF.